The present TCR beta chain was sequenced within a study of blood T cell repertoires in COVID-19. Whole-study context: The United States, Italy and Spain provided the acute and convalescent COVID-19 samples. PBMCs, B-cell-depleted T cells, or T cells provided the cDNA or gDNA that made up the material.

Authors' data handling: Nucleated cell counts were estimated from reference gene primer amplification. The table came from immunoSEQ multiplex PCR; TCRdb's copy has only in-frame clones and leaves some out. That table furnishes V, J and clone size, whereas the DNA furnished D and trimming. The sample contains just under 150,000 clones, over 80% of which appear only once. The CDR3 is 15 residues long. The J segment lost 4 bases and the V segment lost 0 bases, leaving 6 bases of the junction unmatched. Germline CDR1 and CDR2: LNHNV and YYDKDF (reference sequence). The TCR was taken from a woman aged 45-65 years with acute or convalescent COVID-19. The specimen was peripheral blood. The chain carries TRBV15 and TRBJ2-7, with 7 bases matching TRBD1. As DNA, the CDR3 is TGTGCCACCAGCAGAGATCATGCAGGGGGTTACGAGCAGTACTTC. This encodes CATSRDHAGGYEQYF.